This T cell receptor (beta chain) was sequenced for a study of T cells in Graves' hyperthyroidism and ophthalmopathy. Study-wide points: Within blood appeared most thyroid clonotypes that had expanded above 0.001.

In germline, CDR1 is LNHDA, CDR2 SQIVND (reference sequence). The CDR3 has 15 amino acids. Trimming stripped 11 bases from V and 2 bases from J, with 20 bases between. Fresh peripheral blood, approximately 9.1 ml, was the source of the PBMCs. Amplified regions were TCR beta CDR3 sequences from RNA transcripts. The HTBI set primed first-round TCR CDR3 RT-PCR. TCRdb processed the multiplex PCR reads anew with MiXCR; each CDR3 protein has one entry. Altogether a few hundred thousand distinct CDR3 sequences are present, less than 20% being singletons, with the ten largest covering 40% to 45%. As concerns this clonotype: Its specificity is unknown.

This TCR was sampled from a man younger than 30 with Graves' ophthalmopathy. Specimen: blood. This chain uses TRBV19 with TRBJ2-3, with D maybe TRBD2 (7 bases). CDR3 protein: CASYPWAGATDTQYF. As DNA, the CDR3 is TGTGCCTCCTACCCATGGGCGGGGGCCACAGATACGCAGTATTTT.